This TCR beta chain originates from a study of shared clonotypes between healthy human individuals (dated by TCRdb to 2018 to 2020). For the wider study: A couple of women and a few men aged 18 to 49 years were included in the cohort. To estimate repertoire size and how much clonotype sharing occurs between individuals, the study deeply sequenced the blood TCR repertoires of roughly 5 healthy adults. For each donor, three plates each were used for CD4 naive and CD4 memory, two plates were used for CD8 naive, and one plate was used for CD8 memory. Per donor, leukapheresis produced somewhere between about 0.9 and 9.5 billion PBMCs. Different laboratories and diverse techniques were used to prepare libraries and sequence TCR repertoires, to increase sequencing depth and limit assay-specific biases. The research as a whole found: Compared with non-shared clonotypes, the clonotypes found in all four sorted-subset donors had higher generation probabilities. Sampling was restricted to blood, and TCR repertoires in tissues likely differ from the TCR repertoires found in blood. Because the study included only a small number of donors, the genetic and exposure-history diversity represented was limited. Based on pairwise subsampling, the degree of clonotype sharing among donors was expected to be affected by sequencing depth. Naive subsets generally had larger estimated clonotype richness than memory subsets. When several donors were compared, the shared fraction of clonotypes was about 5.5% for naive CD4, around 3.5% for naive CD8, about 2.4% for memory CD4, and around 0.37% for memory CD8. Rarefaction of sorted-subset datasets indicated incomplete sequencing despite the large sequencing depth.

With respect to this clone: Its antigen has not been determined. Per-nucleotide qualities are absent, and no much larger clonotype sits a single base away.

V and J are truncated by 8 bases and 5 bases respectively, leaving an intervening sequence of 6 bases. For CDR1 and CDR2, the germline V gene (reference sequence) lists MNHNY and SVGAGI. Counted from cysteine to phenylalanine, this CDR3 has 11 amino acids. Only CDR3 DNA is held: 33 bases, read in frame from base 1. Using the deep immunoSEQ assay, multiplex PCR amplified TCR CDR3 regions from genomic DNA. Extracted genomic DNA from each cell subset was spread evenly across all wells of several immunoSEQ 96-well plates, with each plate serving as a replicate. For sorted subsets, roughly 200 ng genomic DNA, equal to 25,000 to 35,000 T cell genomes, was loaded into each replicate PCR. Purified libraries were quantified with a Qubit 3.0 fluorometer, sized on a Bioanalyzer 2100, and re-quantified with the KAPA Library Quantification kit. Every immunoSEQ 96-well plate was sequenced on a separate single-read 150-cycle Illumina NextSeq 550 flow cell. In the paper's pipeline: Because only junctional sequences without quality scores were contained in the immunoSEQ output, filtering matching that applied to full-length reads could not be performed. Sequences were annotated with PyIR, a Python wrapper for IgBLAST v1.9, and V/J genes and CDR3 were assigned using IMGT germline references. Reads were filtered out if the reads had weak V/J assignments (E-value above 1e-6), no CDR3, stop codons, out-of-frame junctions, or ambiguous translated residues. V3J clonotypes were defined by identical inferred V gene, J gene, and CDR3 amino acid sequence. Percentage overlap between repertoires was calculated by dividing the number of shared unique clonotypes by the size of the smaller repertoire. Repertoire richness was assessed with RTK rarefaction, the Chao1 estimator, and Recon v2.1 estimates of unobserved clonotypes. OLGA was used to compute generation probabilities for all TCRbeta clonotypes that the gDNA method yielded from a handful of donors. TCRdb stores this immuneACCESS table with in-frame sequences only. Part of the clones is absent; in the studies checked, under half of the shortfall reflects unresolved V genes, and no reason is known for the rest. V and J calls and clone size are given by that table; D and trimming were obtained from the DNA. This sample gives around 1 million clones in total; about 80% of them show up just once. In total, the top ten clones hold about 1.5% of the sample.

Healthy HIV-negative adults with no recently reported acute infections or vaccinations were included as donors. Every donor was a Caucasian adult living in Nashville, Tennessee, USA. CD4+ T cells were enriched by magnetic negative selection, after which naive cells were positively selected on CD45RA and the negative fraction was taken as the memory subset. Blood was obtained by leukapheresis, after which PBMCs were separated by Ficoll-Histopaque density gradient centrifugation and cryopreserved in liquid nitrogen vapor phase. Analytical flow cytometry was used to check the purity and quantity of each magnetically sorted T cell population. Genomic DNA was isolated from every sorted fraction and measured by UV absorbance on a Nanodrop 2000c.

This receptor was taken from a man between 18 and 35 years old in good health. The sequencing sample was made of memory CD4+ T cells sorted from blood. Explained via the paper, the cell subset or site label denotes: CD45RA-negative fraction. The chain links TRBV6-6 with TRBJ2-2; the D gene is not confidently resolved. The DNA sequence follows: TGTGCCAGCGGGGTTACCGGGGAGCTGTTTTTT. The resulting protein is CASGVTGELFF.